The TCR beta chain described here comes from a study of shared clonotypes between healthy human individuals. There were no recent acute infections or vaccinations among the donors, who were healthy HIV-negative adults. Trimming shortened V by 1 base and J by 0 bases, and 7 bases separated the two germline ends. Germline V gene sequence: CDR1 SGHRS, CDR2 YFSETQ. The CDR3 covers 15 residues. In the original workflow: There were no quality scores in the junction-only immunoSEQ sequences, so filtering differed. Clones were sequenced by immunoSEQ multiplex PCR, and TCRdb holds only the in-frame ones, with some missing. V and J calls and clone size are those listed in that table; D and trimming were worked out from the DNA. The sample shows hundreds of thousands of clones, less than 98% of them seen only once.

The chain joins TRBV5-1 to TRBJ2-2, with a tentative D call TRBD1 (6 bases). Material for sequencing was naive CD4+ T cells sorted from blood. Subset reported: CD45RA+ positively selected. This clonotype originated in a woman younger than 45 in good health. DNA for the CDR3: TGCGCCAGCAGCTTGTACAGGGCGAACACCGGGGAGCTGTTTTTT. It yields the protein CASSLYRANTGELFF.